A single sample is the source of the 23 T cell receptor beta chains below, sequenced in a study of response to subunit inactivated influenza vaccine. TCRdb analysed the RT-PCR reads with MiXCR anew, one entry per CDR3 protein. The data show roughly 790,000 distinct CDR3 sequences, with around 20% seen just once and roughly 10% held by the top ten. The source was PBMCs from blood, collected 4 to 6 days after vaccination. Receptor source: a man between 50 and 59 years old who received an inactivated influenza vaccine.

The chain recombines TRBV6-1 with TRBJ1-1; D is undetermined. Germline V lookup: CDR1 MNHNS, CDR2 SASEGT. Between the trimmed V and J ends, which lost 6 bases and 4 bases, there was a span of 21 bases. The CDR3 covers 16 residues. The CDR3 sequence is CASSSREVTGSTEAFF. The DNA of the CDR3 is TGTGCCAGCAGCTCCCGGGAGGTGACTGGAAGCACTGAAGCTTTCTTT.

This chain connects TRBV6-1 to TRBJ2-3, with 7 bases aligning to TRBD1. The CDR3 is 16 amino acids. Germline lookup yields CDR1 MNHNS and CDR2 SASEGT. Germline trimming cut 5 bases from V and 3 bases from J; bases unmatched to any gene: 11. CDR3 residues: CASSKGQAGGTDTQYF. The CDR3 DNA sequence: TGTGCCAGCAGTAAAGGACAGGCTGGGGGAACAGATACGCAGTATTTT.

The V and J genes are TRBV5-1 and TRBJ2-5; D uncertain. The germline V and J ends were trimmed by 5 bases and 2 bases, with 7 bases remaining between them. This CDR3 contains 12 residues. Germline CDR1 and CDR2: SGHRS and YFSETQ. The CDR3 spells CASRQLQETQYF. The CDR3 bases are TGCGCCAGCAGACAGCTTCAAGAGACCCAGTACTTC.

This clonotype was picked up many times. This sequence joins TRBV7-9 and TRBJ1-1; D is ambiguous. V lost 4 bases to trimming and J lost 1 base, with 7 bases between them. This CDR3 is built from 13 residues. Germline V CDR1 and CDR2: SEHNR, FQNEAQ (reference sequence). The CDR3 region has the DNA TGTGCCAGCAGCTCCGGAGAGAACACTGAAGCTTTCTTT. This translates into CASSSGENTEAFF.

There are many counts of this clonotype. The CDR3 DNA sequence: TGCAGCGTTGAAGAGGGGGTAGGTGAGCAGTTCTTC. Its protein is CSVEEGVGEQFF. The rearrangement joins TRBV29-1 to TRBJ2-1; D tentatively reads TRBD1 or TRBD2 (5 bases each). CDR1 is SQVTM and CDR2 is ANQGSEA in the germline V gene. The CDR3 runs to 12 residues. V lost 0 bases, J lost 9 bases, and 9 bases lay in between.

This clonotype was counted a few times. V usage is TRBV20-1 and J usage is TRBJ2-7; possible D gene TRBD1, 6 bases. Germline values: CDR1 DFQATT, CDR2 SNEGSKA (reference sequence). The CDR3 covers 16 residues. V lost 0 bases to trimming and J lost 0 bases, with 15 bases between them. CDR3 residues: CSARDWRQGSSYEQYF. The CDR3 DNA sequence: TGCAGTGCTAGAGATTGGCGGCAGGGGAGCTCCTACGAGCAGTACTTC.

J is TRBJ2-1 and V is TRBV14; D is unclear. The germline V gene has CDR1 SGHDN and CDR2 FVKESK. The CDR3 is 14 residues long. V was pared by 2 bases and J by 6 bases, with 11 bases between. Written as DNA, the CDR3 is TGTGCCAGCAGCCAAAATTTGGCCAGCAATGAGCAGTTCTTC. Translation: CASSQNLASNEQFF.

V gene TRBV3-1 combines with J gene TRBJ1-5, with 7 bases matching TRBD1. The CDR3 consists of 15 residues. V lost 1 base to trimming and J lost 7 bases; unmatched junction nucleotides: 7. Germline V gene sequence: CDR1 LGHDT, CDR2 YNNKEL (reference sequence). Here the CDR3 reads CASSQGGGKSQPQHF. CDR3 DNA sequence: TGTGCCAGCAGCCAAGGAGGGGGCAAGAGCCAGCCCCAGCATTTT.

This clonotype was seen at least ten times. The chain is built from TRBV7-2 and TRBJ1-5, with D perhaps TRBD1 (6 bases). V was clipped by 1 base and J by 7 bases, with 14 bases between them. CDR1 and CDR2 from the germline V gene are SGHTA and FQGNSA. This CDR3 is 15 amino acids long. The CDR3 here is CASSLVGTGNQPQHF. The CDR3, as DNA: TGTGCCAGCAGCTTAGTCGGCACAGGGAACCAGCCCCAGCATTTT. The full variable domain, rest sourced from reference TRBV7-2 and TRBJ1-5, is GAGVSQSPSNKVTEKGKDVELRCDPISGHTALYWYRQSLGQGLEFLIYFQGNSAPDKSGLPSDRFSAERTGGSVSTLTIQRTQQEDSAVYLCASSLVGTGNQPQHFGDGTRLSIL.

The rearrangement links TRBV15 to TRBJ2-3, with a possible D match to TRBD1 (5 bases). This CDR3 contains 14 residues. CDR1 and CDR2 (germline): LNHNV, YYDKDF (reference sequence). Trimming left V 3 bases short and J 2 bases short, with 9 bases between. The DNA for the CDR3 is TGTGCCACCAGCAGGACAGACGTCACAGATACGCAGTATTTT. Amino acids: CATSRTDVTDTQYF.

The V gene is TRBV5-1, the J gene TRBJ2-7; D is unclear. From germline, CDR1 is SGHRS and CDR2 YFSETQ. This CDR3 spans 14 amino acids. V was shortened by 0 bases and J by 1 base, with 8 bases between the two germline ends. The CDR3, as DNA: TGCGCCAGCAGCTTGGTATACGGATCCTACGAGCAGTACTTC. It translates to CASSLVYGSYEQYF.

This chain connects TRBV6-1 to TRBJ2-6; D gene ambiguous. Trimming took 6 bases from V and 4 from J, leaving 13 bases between them. Germline loops: CDR1 MNHNS, CDR2 SASEGT. The CDR3 totals 15 residues. CDR3 DNA: TGTGCCAGCAGGTGGTCCTTCTCCGGGGCCAACGTCCTGACTTTC. It is translated as CASRWSFSGANVLTF.

The rearrangement links TRBV10-3 to TRBJ2-1; D perhaps matches TRBD1 (5 bases). This CDR3 is 15 amino acids long. Trimming cost V 8 bases and J 0 bases, with 14 bases left between them. The V gene's germline CDR1 is ENHRY and CDR2 SYGVKD. CDR3 sequence: CAIGATVSSYNEQFF. In DNA, the CDR3 is TGTGCCATCGGGGCAACCGTTAGCTCCTACAATGAGCAGTTCTTC.

CDR3 sequence reads: CATSGVRVGVIQETQYF. The CDR3 DNA follows: TGTGCCACCAGCGGGGTGAGGGTAGGGGTTATCCAAGAGACCCAGTACTTC. The V call is TRBV15, the J call TRBJ2-5; TRBD1 or TRBD2 may be the D gene (5 bases each). Germline CDR1 and CDR2: LNHNV and YYDKDF (reference sequence). This CDR3 comprises 17 residues. V was clipped by 5 bases and J by 1 base, with 20 bases between them.

The CDR3, as DNA: TGTGCCAGCAGCTTAGAGCGACAGGGGTTGACAGATACGCAGTATTTT. Translating it yields CASSLERQGLTDTQYF. This rearrangement joins TRBV13 to TRBJ2-3, with 8 bases fitting TRBD1. The CDR3 covers 16 residues. CDR1 and CDR2 (germline): PRHDT, FYEKMQ (reference sequence). J was trimmed by 3 bases and V by 1 base; bases with no gene match: 6. Full variable domain (outside the CDR3, taken from reference TRBV13 and TRBJ2-3): AAGVIQSPRHLIKEKRETATLKCYPIPRHDTVYWYQQGPGQDPQFLISFYEKMQSDKGSIPDRFSAQQFSDYHSELNMSSLELGDSALYFCASSLERQGLTDTQYFGPGTRLTVL.

This clonotype was seen only a few times. The J gene is TRBJ2-1, the V gene TRBV9; D remains ambiguous. The germline V gene encodes CDR1 SGDLS and CDR2 YYNGEE. This CDR3 has 15 amino acids. Trimming stripped 0 bases from V and 6 bases from J, with 13 bases between. The DNA of the CDR3 is TGTGCCAGCAGCGTAGCCGATCCCACAAGCAATGAGCAGTTCTTC. Protein product: CASSVADPTSNEQFF.

The genes are TRBV7-9 and TRBJ2-1, with D perhaps TRBD2 (6 bases). The CDR3 totals 15 residues. Per germline, CDR1 SEHNR and CDR2 FQNEAQ (reference sequence). V was cut by 1 base and J by 4 bases, with 11 bases left in between. DNA for the CDR3: TGTGCCAGCAGCTTAGACGGGGGTAAATACAATGAGCAGTTCTTC. It is translated as CASSLDGGKYNEQFF.

The chain joins TRBV12-3 or TRBV12-4 to TRBJ2-3; D is possibly TRBD1 (6 bases). Trimming took off 11 bases at V and 3 bases at J, with 18 bases between the two ends. The CDR3 is made up of 14 amino acids. CDR3 region: CAGKQGPQTDTQYF. CDR3 in DNA: TGTGCCGGTAAACAGGGCCCTCAGACAGATACGCAGTATTTT.

The V gene is TRBV6-2 or TRBV6-3, the J gene TRBJ2-7; 7 bases agree with TRBD1. Germline V gene data show CDR1 as MNHEY and CDR2 as SVGEGT. Losses at the gene ends were 2 bases for V and 2 bases for J; bases not matched to a gene: 3. The CDR3 is made up of 14 amino acids. CDR3 DNA sequence: TGTGCCAGCAGTTACGAACAGGGGACCTACGAGCAGTACTTC. It is translated as CASSYEQGTYEQYF.

The V gene is TRBV3-1, the J gene TRBJ2-7; D is undetermined. The CDR3 length is 12 residues. Trimming removed 4 bases from V and 6 bases from J, with 10 bases in between. Germline CDR1 reads LGHDT; CDR2 reads YNNKEL (reference sequence). The CDR3 spells CASSPSGAEQYF. In nucleotides, the CDR3 is TGTGCCAGCAGCCCTTCAGGCGCCGAGCAGTACTTC.

The gene calls are TRBV9 and TRBJ2-5; 9 bases agree with TRBD1. There are 17 residues in the CDR3. Trimming removed 4 bases from V and 2 bases from J; junction bases left unmatched: 12. Germline CDR1 is SGDLS and CDR2 is YYNGEE. CDR3 amino acids: CASSITPGQGNQETQYF. The CDR3 region has the DNA TGTGCCAGCAGCATTACCCCGGGACAGGGTAATCAAGAGACCCAGTACTTC.

The chain links TRBV4-1 to TRBJ2-7; D uncertain. The CDR3 sequence is 15 residues long. Germline V gene sequence: CDR1 MGHRA, CDR2 YSYEKL. V gave up 0 bases and J gave up 5 bases, with 14 bases separating them. The CDR3 loop reads CASSQERGRTNEQYF. The CDR3 DNA follows: TGCGCCAGCAGCCAAGAACGCGGCAGGACCAACGAGCAGTACTTC.

This sequence joins TRBV6-2 or TRBV6-3 and TRBJ2-2; 9 bases line up with TRBD2. The germline gives CDR1 MNHEY, CDR2 SVGEGT. The CDR3 is 14 amino acids. V gave up 4 bases and J gave up 7 bases; unmatched junction bases: 4. In DNA, the CDR3 is TGTGCCAGCAGTTTAGCGGGAGTGATCGGGGAGCTGTTTTTT. Its protein is CASSLAGVIGELFF.